A single sample is the source of the 5 T cell receptor beta chains below, sequenced in a study of T cells in Graves' hyperthyroidism and ophthalmopathy. The source material, RNA transcripts, was used to amplify TCR beta CDR3 regions. The HTBI primer set drove a first-round RT-PCR of the TCR CDR3. TCRdb fed the multiplex PCR reads into MiXCR, producing one record per CDR3 protein. The table has under 750,000 distinct CDR3 sequences, approximately 18% seen once; the top ten hold around 15%. Input material: blood. The receptor set was obtained from a woman in her fifties or sixties with Graves' hyperthyroidism that later progressed to Graves' ophthalmopathy.

This clonotype was counted many times. The gene calls are TRBV9 and TRBJ1-1, with D perhaps matching TRBD1 (6 bases). Germline lookup yields CDR1 SGDLS and CDR2 YYNGEE. This CDR3 spans 14 amino acids. V was trimmed by 1 base and J by 5 bases, leaving 12 bases between them. As DNA, the CDR3 is TGTGCCAGCAGCGTAACTGACAGGAGTACTGAAGCTTTCTTT. It is translated as CASSVTDRSTEAFF.

Many counts were recorded for this clonotype. The chain carries TRBV20-1 and TRBJ1-1; D might be TRBD1 (6 bases). Germline V gene data show CDR1 as DFQATT and CDR2 as SNEGSKA (reference sequence). The CDR3 has 14 amino acids. The ends were cut back, 5 bases at V and 4 bases at J, with 17 bases in the middle. As DNA, the CDR3 is TGCAGTGCTGGTCCCGCGCAGGGGTTCACTGAAGCTTTCTTT. It specifies CSAGPAQGFTEAFF.

This clonotype was recorded many times. The chain uses TRBV3-1 and TRBJ1-4; the D gene is possibly TRBD1 (6 bases). Trimming left V 1 base short and J 0 bases short, with 6 bases between. The V gene's germline CDR1 is LGHDT and CDR2 YNNKEL (reference sequence). The CDR3 is 15 amino acids. CDR3 amino acids: CASSQGTATNEKLFF. CDR3 DNA sequence: TGTGCCAGCAGCCAAGGGACAGCAACTAATGAAAAACTGTTTTTT.

This clonotype was recorded many times. The chain employs TRBV18 and TRBJ2-7, with D possibly being TRBD1 (6 bases). CDR1 is KGHSH, CDR2 LQKENI, per germline. V was trimmed by 6 bases and J by 4 bases, leaving 13 bases between them. The CDR3 contains 13 residues. The CDR3 protein is CASSPTGRYEQYF. The CDR3, as DNA: TGTGCCAGCTCGCCAACAGGGAGATACGAGCAGTACTTC.

This clonotype was found many times. This sequence joins TRBV3-1 and TRBJ1-1; 10 nucleotides agree with TRBD1. V dropped 3 bases and J dropped 4; count of bases not matched to a gene: 8. The CDR3 consists of 16 residues. Germline CDR1 LGHDT, CDR2 YNNKEL (reference sequence). The CDR3 DNA reads TGTGCCAGCAGCCAGCTAAGGACAGGGGGGAGCACTGAAGCTTTCTTT. Its protein product is CASSQLRTGGSTEAFF.